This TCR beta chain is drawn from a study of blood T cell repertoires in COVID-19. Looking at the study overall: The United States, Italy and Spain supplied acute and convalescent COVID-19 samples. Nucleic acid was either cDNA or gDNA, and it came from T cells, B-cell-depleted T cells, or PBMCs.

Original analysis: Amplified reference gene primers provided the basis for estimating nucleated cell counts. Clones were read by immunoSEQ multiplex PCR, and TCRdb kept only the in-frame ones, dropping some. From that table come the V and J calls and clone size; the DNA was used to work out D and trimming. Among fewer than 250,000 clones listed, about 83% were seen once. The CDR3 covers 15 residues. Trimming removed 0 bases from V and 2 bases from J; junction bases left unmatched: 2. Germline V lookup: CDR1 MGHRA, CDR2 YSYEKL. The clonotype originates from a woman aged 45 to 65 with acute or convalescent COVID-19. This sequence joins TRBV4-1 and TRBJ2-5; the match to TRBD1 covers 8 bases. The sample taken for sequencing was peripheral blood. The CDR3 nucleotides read TGCGCCAGCAGCCAAGATAGGGACAGGCAAGAGACCCAGTACTTC. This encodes CASSQDRDRQETQYF.